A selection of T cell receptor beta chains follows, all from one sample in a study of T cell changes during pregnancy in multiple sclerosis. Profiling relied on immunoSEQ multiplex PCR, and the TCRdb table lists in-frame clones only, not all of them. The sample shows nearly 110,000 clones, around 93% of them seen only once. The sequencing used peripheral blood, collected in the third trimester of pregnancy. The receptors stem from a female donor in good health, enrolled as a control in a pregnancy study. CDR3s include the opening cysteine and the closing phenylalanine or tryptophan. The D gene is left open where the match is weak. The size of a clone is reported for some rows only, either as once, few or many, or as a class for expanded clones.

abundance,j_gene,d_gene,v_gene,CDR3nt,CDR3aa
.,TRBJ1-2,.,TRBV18,TGTGCCAGCTCACCATTGGGGGGCTATGGCTACACCTTC,CASSPLGGYGYTF
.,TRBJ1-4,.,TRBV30,TGTGCCTGGAGCGACGGGAGGGCGGACCTTGCGGAAAAACTGTTTTTT,CAWSDGRADLAEKLFF
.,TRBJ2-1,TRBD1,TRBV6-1,TGTGCCAGCAGTCCGGACAGGCTCAATTACAATGAGCAGTTCTTC,CASSPDRLNYNEQFF
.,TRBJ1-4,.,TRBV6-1,TGTGCCAGCAGTTCAGGACAGCTTCGTAATGAAAAACTGTTTTTT,CASSSGQLRNEKLFF
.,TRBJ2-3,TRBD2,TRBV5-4,TGTGCCAGCAGTAGCGGGGGGCCCTCGATGGGTACGCAGTATTTT,CASSSGGPSMGTQYF
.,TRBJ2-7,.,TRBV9,TGTGCCAGCAGCGTTGGATCGGGAAGCTCCTACGAGCAGTACTTC,CASSVGSGSSYEQYF
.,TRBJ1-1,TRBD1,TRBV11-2,TGTGCCAGCAGCTTAGGCCGCGGGACAGGGCGGACTGAAGCTTTCTTT,CASSLGRGTGRTEAFF
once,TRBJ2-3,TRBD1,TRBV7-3,TGTGCCAGCAGCTCCCACAGGGGGCGCGGGACAGATACGCAGTATTTT,CASSSHRGRGTDTQYF
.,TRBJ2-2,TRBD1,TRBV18,TGTGCCAGCTCAACAGACAGGGGGGTGAACACCGGGGAGCTGTTTTTT,CASSTDRGVNTGELFF
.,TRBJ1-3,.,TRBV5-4,TGTGCCAGCAGCTTGGTAGGCATCGGCCGAGGGGGCTCTGGAAACACCATATATTTT,CASSLVGIGRGGSGNTIYF
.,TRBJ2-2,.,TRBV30,TGTGCCTGGAGCACTAAACACGGGGCGAACACCGGGGAGCTGTTTTTT,CAWSTKHGANTGELFF
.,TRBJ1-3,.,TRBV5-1,TGCGCCAGCAGCTTAGTACAGGGATTCACTGGAAACACCATATATTTT,CASSLVQGFTGNTIYF
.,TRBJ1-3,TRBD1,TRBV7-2,TGTGCCAGCAGCCGACCGACAGGGAACGAGAACACCATATATTTT,CASSRPTGNENTIYF
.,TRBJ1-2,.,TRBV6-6,TGTGCCAGCAGTCTCTCTGGACGGGAATCCTACACCTTC,CASSLSGRESYTF
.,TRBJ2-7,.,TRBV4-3,TGCGCCAGCAGCCAAAAACCCACAGGTTACGAGCAGTACTTC,CASSQKPTGYEQYF
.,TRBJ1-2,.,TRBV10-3,TGTGCCATCAGTGAGTCGGAGGGTCTAGGGGGCTACACCTTC,CAISESEGLGGYTF
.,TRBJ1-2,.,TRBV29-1,TGCAGCGTTTACTTTCGGTCTGGCTACACCTTC,CSVYFRSGYTF
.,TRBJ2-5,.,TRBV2,TGTGCCAGCAGGGCGGGTGCGGAGACCCAGTACTTC,CASRAGAETQYF
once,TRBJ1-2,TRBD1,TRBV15,TGTGCCACCAGCAGAGGGGGGGACAGGGGGTATCCGGGCTATGGCTACACCTTC,CATSRGGDRGYPGYGYTF
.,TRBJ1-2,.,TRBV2,TGTGCCAGCAGTGTCGACGGGGTGGGGTATGGCTACACCTTC,CASSVDGVGYGYTF
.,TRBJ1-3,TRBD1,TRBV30,TGTGCCTGGAGTCTGACAGGGATCTCTGGAAACACCATATATTTT,CAWSLTGISGNTIYF
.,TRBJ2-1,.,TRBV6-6,TGTGCCAGCAGTTCAGGCCCCCGCTCACACAATGAGCAGTTCTTC,CASSSGPRSHNEQFF
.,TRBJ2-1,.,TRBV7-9,TGTGCCAGCAGCTTTTCGGTCGACAATGAGCAGTTCTTC,CASSFSVDNEQFF
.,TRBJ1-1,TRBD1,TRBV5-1,TGCGCCAGCACGGGTTCGACAGGGATATCTGAAGCTTTCTTT,CASTGSTGISEAFF
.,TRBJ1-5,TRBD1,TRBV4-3,TGCGCCAGCAGCCAAGGGACAGGGGATCAGCCCCAGCATTTT,CASSQGTGDQPQHF
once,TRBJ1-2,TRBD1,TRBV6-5,TGTGCCAGCAGCCTCGACAGGGCCTACTCCGGCTACACCTTC,CASSLDRAYSGYTF
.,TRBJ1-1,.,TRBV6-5,TGTGCCAGCAGTTCCGTCAAGGGTTCGGGAACTGAAGCTTTCTTT,CASSSVKGSGTEAFF
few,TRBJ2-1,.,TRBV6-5,TGTGCCAGCAGCCAGGACAGATGCTCCTACAATGAGCAGTTCTTC,CASSQDRCSYNEQFF
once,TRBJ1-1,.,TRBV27,TGTGCCAGCAGTTATCCAGGGGAGAACACTGAAGCTTTCTTT,CASSYPGENTEAFF
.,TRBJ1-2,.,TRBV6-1,TGTGCCAGCAGTGACGTCAGGGCCGCGGTGGGCTATGGCTACACCTTC,CASSDVRAAVGYGYTF
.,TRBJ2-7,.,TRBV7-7,TGTGCTAGCAGCCCGGACAACTACGAGCAGTACTTC,CASSPDNYEQYF
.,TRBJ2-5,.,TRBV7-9,TGTGCCAGCAGTCTTTTGGTGGCGGTGTACCAAGAGACCCAGTACTTC,CASSLLVAVYQETQYF
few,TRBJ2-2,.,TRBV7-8,TGTGCCAGCAGCCCCCAATCAATGTTGAACACCGGGGAGCTGTTTTTT,CASSPQSMLNTGELFF
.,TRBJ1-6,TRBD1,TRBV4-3,TGCGCCAGCAGCCAAGCGGGACAGGGGGCGTCACCCCTCCACTTT,CASSQAGQGASPLHF
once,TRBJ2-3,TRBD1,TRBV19,TGTGCCAGTAGTACCGGGACAGACGGGACAGATACGCAGTATTTT,CASSTGTDGTDTQYF
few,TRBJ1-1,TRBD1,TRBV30,TGTGCCTCCTTTACAGGGGCGGTGAACACTGAAGCTTTCTTT,CASFTGAVNTEAFF
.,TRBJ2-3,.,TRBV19,TGTGCCAGTAGTAGCGCGCGTGCCACAGATACGCAGTATTTT,CASSSARATDTQYF
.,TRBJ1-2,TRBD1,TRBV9,TGTGCCAGCAGCGTAACAGGGGGTTCCCCCTATGGCTACACCTTC,CASSVTGGSPYGYTF
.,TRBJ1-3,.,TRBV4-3,TGCGCCAGCAGCGTAGGGGTTCGGGACACCATATATTTT,CASSVGVRDTIYF
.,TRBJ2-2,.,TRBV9,TGTGCCAGCAGCGTAGGCAGGAAGATAACCGGGGAGCTGTTTTTT,CASSVGRKITGELFF
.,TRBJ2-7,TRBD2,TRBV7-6,TGTGCCAGCAGTCCTAGCGGGGGACTATCCTACGAGCAGTACTTC,CASSPSGGLSYEQYF
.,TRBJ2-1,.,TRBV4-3,TGCGCCAGCAGCCAAGAACCTAGCGAGGTCAATGAGCAGTTCTTC,CASSQEPSEVNEQFF
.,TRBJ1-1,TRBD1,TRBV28,TGTGCCAGCAGTCCAGGGGGCGCGGCCACTGAAGCTTTCTTT,CASSPGGAATEAFF
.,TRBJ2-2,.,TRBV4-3,TGCGCCAGCAGCCAAGACGCGCGCCGATCAAACACCGGGGAGCTGTTTTTT,CASSQDARRSNTGELFF
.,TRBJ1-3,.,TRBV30,TGTGCCTGGAGTCTTGCAGGGTTCTCTGGAAACACCATATATTTT,CAWSLAGFSGNTIYF
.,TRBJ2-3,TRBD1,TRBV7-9,TGTGCCAGCAGCTTACGAATGGACAGGGGGGCAGATACGCAGTATTTT,CASSLRMDRGADTQYF
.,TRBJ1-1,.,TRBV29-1,TGCAGCGTTGTAGGGGTACGGAACACTGAAGCTTTCTTT,CSVVGVRNTEAFF
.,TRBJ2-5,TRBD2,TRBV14,TGTGCCAGCAGCCAAGAATGGCGGGGGGGCCCATTCCAAGAGACCCAGTACTTC,CASSQEWRGGPFQETQYF
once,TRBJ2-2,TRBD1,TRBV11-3,TGTGCCAGCAGCTTTGGGACAGGGACCGGGGAGCTGTTTTTT,CASSFGTGTGELFF
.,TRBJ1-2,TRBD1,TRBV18,TGTGCCAGCTCTCCAGGGGGGGACTATGGCTACACCTTC,CASSPGGDYGYTF
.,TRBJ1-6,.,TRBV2,TGTGCCAGCAGTAAAACAGGGAACAATTCACCCCTCCACTTT,CASSKTGNNSPLHF
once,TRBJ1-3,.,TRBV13,TGTGCCAGCAGCTTGCGAGGAGAGTCTGGAAACACCATATATTTT,CASSLRGESGNTIYF
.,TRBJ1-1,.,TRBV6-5,TGTGCCAGCACACAGGGTAATGAAGCTTTCTTT,CASTQGNEAFF
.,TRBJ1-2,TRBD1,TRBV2,TGTGCCAGCAGAACAGGGGGCGCGGTCTATGGCTACACCTTC,CASRTGGAVYGYTF
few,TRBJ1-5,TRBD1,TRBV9,TGTGCCAGCAGTGAGGGGGCGGGCGTCCTCAATCAGCCCCAGCATTTT,CASSEGAGVLNQPQHF
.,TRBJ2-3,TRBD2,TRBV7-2,TGTGCCAGCAGCTTAGGCGGGGGATCTAGCACAGATACGCAGTATTTT,CASSLGGGSSTDTQYF
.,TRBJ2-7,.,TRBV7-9,TGTGCCAGCAGCTTAGATGTGGACACTTACGAGCAGTACTTC,CASSLDVDTYEQYF
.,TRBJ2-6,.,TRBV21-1,TGTGCCAGCAGCCCCCGGAGACAGGCGAACTCTGGGGCCAACGTCCTGACTTTC,CASSPRRQANSGANVLTF
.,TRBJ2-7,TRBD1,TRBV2,TGTGCCAGCAGTGACTTGGTCAGGGACAGCTCCTACGAGCAGTACTTC,CASSDLVRDSSYEQYF
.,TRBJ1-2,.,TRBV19,TGTGCCAGTAGTGATCTCTCAGGGTTAGAGGATGGCTACACCTTC,CASSDLSGLEDGYTF